Listed below are T cell receptor beta chains from one sample, sequenced in a study of T-cell reconstitution after alpha-beta-depleted transplantation in children. TCRdb re-called the PCR reads with MiXCR, one entry per CDR3 protein. The sample has approximately 1,000,000 distinct CDR3 sequences, 25% to 35% seen once. Sequenced material: PBMCs, mostly from graft donor cells, taken 360 days after TCRalphabeta/CD19-depleted stem cell transplant. These receptor sequences come from a boy under two years old who had a stem cell transplant for SCID, so the T cells may come from the graft donor. Each CDR3 is given with its conserved first and last residue. The order of the fields is clone size, V gene, J gene, D gene, CDR3 protein, CDR3 DNA. A D gene is named only where the DNA matches it firmly. The size field is filled for only some rows; it gives once, few, many or a size class.

>NA|TRBV28|TRBJ2-1|NA
CASSPPEGEQFF
TGTGCCAGCAGCCCCCCTGAGGGTGAGCAGTTCTTC
>NA|TRBV29-1|TRBJ1-3|NA
CSVEDQSF
TGCAGCGTTGAAGACCAGTCTTTT
>NA|TRBV28|TRBJ1-3|NA
CASSLIKAPGNTIYF
TGTGCCAGCAGTTTAATCAAAGCCCCTGGAAACACCATATATTTT
>once|TRBV7-2|TRBJ1-4|NA
CASSPGAGEKLFF
TGTGCCAGCAGCCCTGGGGCGGGAGAAAAACTGTTTTTT
>few|TRBV15|TRBJ2-1|TRBD2
CATSPGTSIYNEQFF
TGTGCCACCAGCCCCGGGACTAGCATCTACAATGAGCAGTTCTTC
>NA|TRBV29-1|TRBJ2-5|NA
CSVDATGQQETQYF
TGCAGCGTTGACGCCACCGGACAGCAAGAGACCCAGTACTTC
>few|TRBV7-9|TRBJ2-7|NA
CASTRWGMLYF
TGTGCCAGCACCCGATGGGGAATGCTGTACTTC
>NA|TRBV12-3/TRBV12-4|TRBJ2-1|NA
CASSPPPRGVNNEQFF
TGTGCCAGCAGTCCACCTCCGAGGGGGGTGAACAATGAGCAGTTCTTC
>NA|TRBV20-1|TRBJ2-1|TRBD2
CSASSGTSFRDNEQFF
TGCAGTGCTAGCTCCGGGACTAGTTTCCGGGACAATGAGCAGTTCTTC
>NA|TRBV30|TRBJ2-2|NA
CAWSVGRRGELFF
TGTGCCTGGAGTGTCGGCCGACGGGGGGAGCTGTTTTTT
>few|TRBV28|TRBJ1-6|TRBD1
CASNTARDRVVRSPLHF
TGTGCCAGCAACACCGCCAGGGACAGGGTGGTTCGGTCACCCCTCCACTTT
>NA|TRBV7-2|TRBJ2-7|TRBD1
CASSQNTGQGAKQYF
TGTGCCAGCAGCCAGAACACGGGACAGGGGGCGAAGCAGTACTTC
>NA|TRBV5-1|TRBJ1-1|TRBD1
CASSKQQGARDTEAFF
TGCGCCAGCAGCAAACAACAGGGGGCAAGGGACACTGAAGCTTTCTTT
>NA|TRBV20-1|TRBJ1-1|TRBD1
CSASYRGTNTEAFF
TGCAGTGCTAGCTACAGGGGAACGAACACTGAAGCTTTCTTT
>NA|TRBV4-3|TRBJ1-2|TRBD1
CASSQDGRGPYGYTF
TGCGCCAGCAGCCAAGATGGCAGGGGGCCGTATGGCTACACCTTC
>NA|TRBV5-6|TRBJ2-1|NA
CASRGREQFF
TGTGCCAGCAGGGGACGGGAGCAGTTCTTC
>NA|TRBV6-1|TRBJ2-7|NA
CASYKVEGLEQYF
TGTGCCAGCTATAAAGTCGAAGGGCTCGAGCAGTACTTC
>few|TRBV11-2|TRBJ2-5|NA
CASSLREGAGRETQYF
TGTGCCAGCAGCTTAAGAGAAGGCGCAGGGCGAGAGACCCAGTACTTC
>many|TRBV2|TRBJ1-1|NA
CASSGAGNTEAFF
TGTGCCAGCAGTGGGGCAGGGAACACTGAAGCTTTCTTT
>few|TRBV6-1|TRBJ1-1|NA
CASRKGWNTEAFF
TGTGCCAGCAGAAAGGGATGGAACACTGAAGCTTTCTTT
>few|TRBV4-2|TRBJ2-5|TRBD1
CASSQGWDSQETQYF
TGTGCCAGCAGCCAAGGCTGGGACAGCCAAGAGACCCAGTACTTC
>NA|TRBV7-2|TRBJ2-3|TRBD2
CASSPRRRGWEDTQYF
TGTGCCAGCAGCCCCCGCAGGCGGGGGTGGGAAGATACGCAGTATTTT
>few|TRBV12-3/TRBV12-4|TRBJ1-2|TRBD1
CASSQNGRTGHYGYTF
TGTGCCAGCAGCCAAAATGGGCGGACAGGACACTATGGCTACACCTTC
>few|TRBV6-5|TRBJ1-5|NA
CASSYWGPIQPQHF
TGTGCCAGCAGTTACTGGGGGCCAATTCAGCCCCAGCATTTT
>few|TRBV5-1|TRBJ2-1|TRBD2
CASSMTSISNEQFF
TGCGCCAGCAGCATGACTAGCATCTCCAATGAGCAGTTCTTC
>few|TRBV2|TRBJ2-7|NA
CASRTASFPYEQYF
TGTGCCAGCAGGACGGCATCTTTTCCCTACGAGCAGTACTTC
>NA|TRBV7-3|TRBJ2-3|NA
CASSLKSGAGTTDTQYF
TGTGCCAGCAGCTTAAAGTCCGGGGCAGGTACGACAGATACGCAGTATTTT
>NA|TRBV12-3/TRBV12-4|TRBJ2-3|TRBD2
CACCPPGLAGGPSTDTQYF
TGTGCCTGCTGCCCCCCGGGACTAGCGGGGGGGCCAAGCACAGATACGCAGTATTTT
>many|TRBV27|TRBJ2-3|NA
CASSLQGKDTQYF
TGTGCCAGCAGTTTACAGGGGAAGGATACGCAGTATTTT
>NA|TRBV15|TRBJ1-1|TRBD1
CATSSMRTGRPEAFF
TGTGCCACCAGCAGCATGAGGACAGGGCGGCCTGAAGCTTTCTTT
>NA|TRBV28|TRBJ2-3|NA
CASGGGLTDTQYF
TGTGCCAGCGGCGGGGGCCTCACAGATACGCAGTATTTT
>few|TRBV12-3/TRBV12-4|TRBJ2-3|TRBD1
CASSWDSRTDTQYF
TGTGCCAGCAGTTGGGACAGCCGCACAGATACGCAGTATTTT
>NA|TRBV5-1|TRBJ2-1|NA
CASSPRGRDEQFF
TGCGCCAGCAGCCCCCGGGGAAGGGATGAGCAGTTCTTC
>NA|TRBV28|TRBJ2-2|TRBD2
CASSPWGLAATGELFF
TGTGCCAGCAGCCCTTGGGGACTAGCGGCGACCGGGGAGCTGTTTTTT
>NA|TRBV5-1|TRBJ2-5|NA
CASSRGNPQETQYF
TGCGCCAGCTCCCGTGGTAACCCCCAAGAGACCCAGTACTTC
>once|TRBV28|TRBJ1-5|NA
CASSLDGDGQPQHF
TGTGCCAGCAGTTTAGATGGGGACGGTCAGCCCCAGCATTTT
>NA|TRBV29-1|TRBJ1-1|TRBD1
CSVLRDRGYTEAFF
TGCAGCGTACTCCGGGACAGGGGGTACACTGAAGCTTTCTTT
>few|TRBV6-5|TRBJ2-1|NA
CASSYSISVEQFF
TGTGCCAGCAGTTACTCGATCAGTGTTGAGCAGTTCTTC
>few|TRBV12-3/TRBV12-4|TRBJ1-1|TRBD1
CASSNTDRGPGSEAFF
TGTGCCAGCAGTAACACCGACAGGGGCCCTGGGTCTGAAGCTTTCTTT
>many|TRBV24-1|TRBJ2-3|NA
CATSEGRSIGDTQYF
TGTGCCACCAGTGAAGGCAGGTCAATTGGAGATACGCAGTATTTT
>NA|TRBV6-5|TRBJ2-3|TRBD1
CASSYSGQPSTQYF
TGTGCCAGCAGTTACTCGGGACAGCCATCTACGCAGTATTTT
>few|TRBV4-3|TRBJ2-7|TRBD2
CASSQVPGTSRSYEQYF
TGCGCCAGCAGCCAAGTCCCGGGGACTAGCCGTTCCTACGAGCAGTACTTC
>many|TRBV3-1|TRBJ2-2|TRBD2
CASSYSGANTGELFF
TGTGCCAGCAGCTATAGCGGGGCGAACACCGGGGAGCTGTTTTTT
>NA|TRBV5-5|TRBJ2-1|NA
CASSLRAGSDEQFF
TGTGCCAGCAGCTTGCGCGCAGGAAGTGATGAGCAGTTCTTC
>few|TRBV15|TRBJ2-2|NA
CATSRGRRDTGELFF
TGTGCCACCAGCAGAGGACGGCGGGACACCGGGGAGCTGTTTTTT
>NA|TRBV29-1|TRBJ1-1|NA
CSVEQGRTEAFF
TGCAGCGTTGAGCAGGGTCGGACTGAAGCTTTCTTT
>NA|TRBV28|TRBJ1-2|NA
CASSLSVNYGYTF
TGTGCCAGCAGTTTATCGGTAAACTATGGCTACACCTTC
>NA|TRBV25-1|TRBJ1-1|NA
CASSEGGFNTEAFF
TGTGCCAGCAGTGAGGGGGGTTTTAACACTGAAGCTTTCTTT
>few|TRBV11-2|TRBJ1-4|NA
CASSLGRRDEKLFF
TGTGCCAGCAGCTTGGGGCGTAGAGATGAAAAACTGTTTTTT
>NA|TRBV20-1|TRBJ1-5|TRBD1
CSAKDRANQPQHF
TGCAGTGCTAAAGACAGGGCTAATCAGCCCCAGCATTTT
>few|TRBV6-2/TRBV6-3|TRBJ1-1|TRBD1
CASSYAQGETEAFF
TGTGCCAGCAGTTACGCACAGGGGGAGACTGAAGCTTTCTTT
>NA|TRBV4-2|TRBJ2-2|TRBD2
CASSPLAGEFGELFF
TGTGCCAGCAGCCCCCTAGCGGGGGAATTCGGGGAGCTGTTTTTT
>few|TRBV11-2|TRBJ2-1|NA
CASSPLGYEQFF
TGTGCCAGCAGCCCTCTAGGGTATGAGCAGTTCTTC
>NA|TRBV6-4|TRBJ2-1|TRBD2
CASSDRGLAAMDEQFF
TGTGCCAGCAGTGATCGGGGACTAGCGGCCATGGATGAGCAGTTCTTC
>NA|TRBV2|TRBJ1-3|TRBD1
CASSVHGTDSGNTIYF
TGTGCCAGCAGTGTCCACGGGACAGACTCTGGAAACACCATATATTTT
>few|TRBV20-1|TRBJ2-5|NA
CSARDIGRQETQYF
TGCAGTGCTAGAGATATAGGCAGACAAGAGACCCAGTACTTC
>NA|TRBV5-1|TRBJ2-5|NA
CASSWGDRAQETQYF
TGCGCCAGCAGCTGGGGGGACAGAGCCCAAGAGACCCAGTACTTC
>NA|TRBV12-3/TRBV12-4|TRBJ2-7|TRBD1
CASTPRDRANEQYF
TGTGCCAGCACCCCGAGGGACAGGGCCAACGAGCAGTACTTC
>few|TRBV12-3/TRBV12-4|TRBJ2-2|NA
CASSLERRTGELFF
TGTGCCAGCAGTTTAGAACGACGCACCGGGGAGCTGTTTTTT